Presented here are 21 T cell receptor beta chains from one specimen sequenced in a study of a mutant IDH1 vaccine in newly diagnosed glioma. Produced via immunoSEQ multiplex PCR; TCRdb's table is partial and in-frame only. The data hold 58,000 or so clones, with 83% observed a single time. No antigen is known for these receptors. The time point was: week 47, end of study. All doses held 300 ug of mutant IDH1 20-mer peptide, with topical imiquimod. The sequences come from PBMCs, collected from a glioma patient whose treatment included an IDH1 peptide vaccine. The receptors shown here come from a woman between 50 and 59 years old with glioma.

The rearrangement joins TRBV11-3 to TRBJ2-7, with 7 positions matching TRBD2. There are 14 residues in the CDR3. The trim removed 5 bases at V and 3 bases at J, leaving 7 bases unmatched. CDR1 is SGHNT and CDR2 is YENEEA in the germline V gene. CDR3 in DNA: TGTGCCAGCAGCCCTTCGAGCGGGGTCTACGAGCAGTACTTC. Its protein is CASSPSSGVYEQYF.

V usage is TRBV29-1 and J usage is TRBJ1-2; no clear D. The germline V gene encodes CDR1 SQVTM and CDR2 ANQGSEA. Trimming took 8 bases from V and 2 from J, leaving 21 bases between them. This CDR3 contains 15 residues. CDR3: CSCTRDGTLNYGYTF. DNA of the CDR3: TGCAGCTGCACCCGCGACGGAACCCTAAACTATGGCTACACCTTC.

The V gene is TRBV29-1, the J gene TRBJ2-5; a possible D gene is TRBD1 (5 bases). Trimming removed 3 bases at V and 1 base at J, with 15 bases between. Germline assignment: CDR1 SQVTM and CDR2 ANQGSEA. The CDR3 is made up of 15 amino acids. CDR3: CSVERLQGRQETQYF. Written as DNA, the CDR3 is TGCAGCGTTGAGCGACTCCAGGGTCGCCAAGAGACCCAGTACTTC. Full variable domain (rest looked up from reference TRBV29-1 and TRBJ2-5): SAVISQKPSRDICQRGTSLTIQCQVDSQVTMMFWYRQQPGQSLTLIATANQGSEATYESGFVIDKFPISRPNLTFSTLTVSNMSPEDSSIYLCSVERLQGRQETQYFGPGTRLLVL.

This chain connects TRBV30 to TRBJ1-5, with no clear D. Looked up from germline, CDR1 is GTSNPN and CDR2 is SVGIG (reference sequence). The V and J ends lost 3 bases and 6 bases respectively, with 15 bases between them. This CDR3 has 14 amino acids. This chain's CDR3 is CAWSPSTWGQPQHF. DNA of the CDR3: TGTGCCTGGAGCCCTTCCACTTGGGGTCAGCCCCAGCATTTT.

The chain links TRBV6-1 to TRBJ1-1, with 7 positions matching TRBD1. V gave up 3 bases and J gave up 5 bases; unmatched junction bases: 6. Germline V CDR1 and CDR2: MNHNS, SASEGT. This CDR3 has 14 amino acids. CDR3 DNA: TGTGCCAGCAGTGACGGGACAGCTAGTACTGAAGCTTTCTTT. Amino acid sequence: CASSDGTASTEAFF.

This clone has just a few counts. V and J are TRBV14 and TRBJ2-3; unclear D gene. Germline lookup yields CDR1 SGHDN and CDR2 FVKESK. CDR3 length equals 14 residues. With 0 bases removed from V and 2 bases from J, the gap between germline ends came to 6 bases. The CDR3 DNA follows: TGTGCCAGCAGCCAAGATTCCCCCACAGATACGCAGTATTTT. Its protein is CASSQDSPTDTQYF.

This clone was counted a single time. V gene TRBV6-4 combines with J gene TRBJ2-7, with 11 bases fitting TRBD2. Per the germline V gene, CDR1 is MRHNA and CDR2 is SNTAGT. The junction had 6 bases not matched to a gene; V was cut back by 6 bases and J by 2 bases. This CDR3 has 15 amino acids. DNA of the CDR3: TGTGCCAGCAGCGTCGAGACTAGCGGGGCCTACGAGCAGTACTTC. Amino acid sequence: CASSVETSGAYEQYF.

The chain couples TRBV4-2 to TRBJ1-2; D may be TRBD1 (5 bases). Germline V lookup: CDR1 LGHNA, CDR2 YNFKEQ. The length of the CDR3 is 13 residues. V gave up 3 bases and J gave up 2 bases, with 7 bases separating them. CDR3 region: CASSQTVNYGYTF. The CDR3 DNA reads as TGTGCCAGCAGCCAGACAGTAAACTATGGCTACACCTTC.

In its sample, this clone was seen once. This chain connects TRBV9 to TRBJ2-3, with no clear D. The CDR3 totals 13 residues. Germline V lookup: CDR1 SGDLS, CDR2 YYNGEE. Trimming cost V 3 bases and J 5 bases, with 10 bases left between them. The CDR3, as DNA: TGTGCCAGCAGCGCCCGATCCGGAGATACGCAGTATTTT. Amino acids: CASSARSGDTQYF.

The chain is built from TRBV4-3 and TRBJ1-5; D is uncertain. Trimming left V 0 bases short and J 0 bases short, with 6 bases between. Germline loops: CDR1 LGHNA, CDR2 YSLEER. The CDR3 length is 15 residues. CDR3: CASSQELYSNQPQHF. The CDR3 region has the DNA TGCGCCAGCAGCCAAGAACTTTATAGCAATCAGCCCCAGCATTTT.

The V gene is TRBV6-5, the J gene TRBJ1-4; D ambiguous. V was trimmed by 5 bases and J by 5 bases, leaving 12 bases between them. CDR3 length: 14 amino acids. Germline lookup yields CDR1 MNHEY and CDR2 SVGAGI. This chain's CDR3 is CASSNGLLNEKLFF. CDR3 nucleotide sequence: TGTGCCAGCAGTAACGGACTGTTGAATGAAAAACTGTTTTTT.

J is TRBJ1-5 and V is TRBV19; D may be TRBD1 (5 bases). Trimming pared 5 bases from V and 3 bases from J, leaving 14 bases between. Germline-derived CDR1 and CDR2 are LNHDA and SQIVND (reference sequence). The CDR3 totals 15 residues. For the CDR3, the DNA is TGTGCCAGTAGTTTGGATGGGGGTACCAATCAGCCCCAGCATTTT. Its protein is CASSLDGGTNQPQHF.

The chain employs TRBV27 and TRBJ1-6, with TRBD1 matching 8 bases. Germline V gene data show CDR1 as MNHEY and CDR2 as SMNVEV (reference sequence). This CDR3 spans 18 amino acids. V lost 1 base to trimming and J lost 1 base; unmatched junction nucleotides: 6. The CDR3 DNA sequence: TGTGCCAGCAGTTTATTTGGACAGGGACGTTCCTATAATTCACCCCTCCACTTT. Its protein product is CASSLFGQGRSYNSPLHF.

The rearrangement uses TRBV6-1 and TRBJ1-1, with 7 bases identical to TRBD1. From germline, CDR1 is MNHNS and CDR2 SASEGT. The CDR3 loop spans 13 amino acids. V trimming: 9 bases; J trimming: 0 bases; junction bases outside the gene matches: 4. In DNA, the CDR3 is TGTGCCAGTCGACAGGGTATGAACACTGAAGCTTTCTTT. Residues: CASRQGMNTEAFF.

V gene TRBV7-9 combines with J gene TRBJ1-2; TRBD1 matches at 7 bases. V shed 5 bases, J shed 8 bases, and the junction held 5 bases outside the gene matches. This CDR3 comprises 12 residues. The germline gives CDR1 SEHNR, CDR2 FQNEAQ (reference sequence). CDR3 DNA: TGTGCCAGCAGCCTGACAGGGCGCGGCTACACCTTC. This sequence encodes CASSLTGRGYTF.

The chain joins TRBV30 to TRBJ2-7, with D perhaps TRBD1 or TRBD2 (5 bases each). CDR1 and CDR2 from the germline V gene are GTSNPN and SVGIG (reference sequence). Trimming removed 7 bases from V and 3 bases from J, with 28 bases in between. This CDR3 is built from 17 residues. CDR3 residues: CAFFAAGSVGTDYEQYF. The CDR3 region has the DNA TGTGCCTTTTTTGCGGCCGGTTCGGTGGGGACGGACTACGAGCAGTACTTC.

CDR3 region: CASSPKGVDQPQHF. CDR3 DNA sequence: TGTGCCAGTAGTCCAAAGGGGGTTGATCAGCCCCAGCATTTT. The chain uses TRBV19 and TRBJ1-5, with D maybe TRBD1 (6 bases). This CDR3 has 14 residues. The V end lost 5 bases, the J end lost 5 bases, and 13 bases lay between the germline ends. Germline CDR1 is LNHDA and CDR2 is SQIVND (reference sequence).

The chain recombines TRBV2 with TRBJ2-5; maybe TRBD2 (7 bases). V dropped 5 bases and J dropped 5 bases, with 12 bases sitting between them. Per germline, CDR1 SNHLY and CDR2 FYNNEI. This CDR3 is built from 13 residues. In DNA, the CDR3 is TGTGCCAGCAGTCCGAGGGGGGGGGAGACCCAGTACTTC. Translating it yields CASSPRGGETQYF.

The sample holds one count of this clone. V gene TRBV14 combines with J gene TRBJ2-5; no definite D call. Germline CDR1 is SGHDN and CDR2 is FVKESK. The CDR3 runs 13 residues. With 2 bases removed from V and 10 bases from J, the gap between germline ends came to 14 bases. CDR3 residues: CASSQLGLKVQYF. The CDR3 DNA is TGTGCCAGCAGCCAATTAGGGTTGAAAGTCCAGTACTTC.

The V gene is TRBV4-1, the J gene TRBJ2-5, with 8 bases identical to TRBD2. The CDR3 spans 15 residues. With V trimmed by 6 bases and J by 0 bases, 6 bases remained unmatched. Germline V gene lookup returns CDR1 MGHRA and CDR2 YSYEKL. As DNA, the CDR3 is TGCGCCAGCAGAGATATAGCGGGGCACCAAGAGACCCAGTACTTC. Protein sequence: CASRDIAGHQETQYF.

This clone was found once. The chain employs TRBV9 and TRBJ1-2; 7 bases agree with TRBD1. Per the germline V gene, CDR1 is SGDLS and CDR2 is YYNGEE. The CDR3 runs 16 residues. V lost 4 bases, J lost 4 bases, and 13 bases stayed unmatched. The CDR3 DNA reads TGTGCCAGCAGCTCCCCCCGACAGGGAGAGGGCTATGGCTACACCTTC. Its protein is CASSSPRQGEGYGYTF.